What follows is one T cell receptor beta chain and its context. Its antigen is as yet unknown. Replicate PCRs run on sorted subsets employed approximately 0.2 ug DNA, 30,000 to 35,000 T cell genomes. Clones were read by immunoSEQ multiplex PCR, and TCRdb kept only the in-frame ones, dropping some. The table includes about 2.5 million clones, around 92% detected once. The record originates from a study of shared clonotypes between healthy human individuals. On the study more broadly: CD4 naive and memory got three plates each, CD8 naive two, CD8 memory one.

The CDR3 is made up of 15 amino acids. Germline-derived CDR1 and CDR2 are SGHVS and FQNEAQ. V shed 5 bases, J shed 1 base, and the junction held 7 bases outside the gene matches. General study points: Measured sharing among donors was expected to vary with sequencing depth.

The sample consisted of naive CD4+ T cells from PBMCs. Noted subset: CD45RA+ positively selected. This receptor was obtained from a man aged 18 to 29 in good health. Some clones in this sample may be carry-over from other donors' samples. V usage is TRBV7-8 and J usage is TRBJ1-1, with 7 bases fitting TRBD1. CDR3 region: CASSIRRTGNTEAFF. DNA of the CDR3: TGTGCCAGCAGCATTAGACGGACAGGGAACACTGAAGCTTTCTTT.